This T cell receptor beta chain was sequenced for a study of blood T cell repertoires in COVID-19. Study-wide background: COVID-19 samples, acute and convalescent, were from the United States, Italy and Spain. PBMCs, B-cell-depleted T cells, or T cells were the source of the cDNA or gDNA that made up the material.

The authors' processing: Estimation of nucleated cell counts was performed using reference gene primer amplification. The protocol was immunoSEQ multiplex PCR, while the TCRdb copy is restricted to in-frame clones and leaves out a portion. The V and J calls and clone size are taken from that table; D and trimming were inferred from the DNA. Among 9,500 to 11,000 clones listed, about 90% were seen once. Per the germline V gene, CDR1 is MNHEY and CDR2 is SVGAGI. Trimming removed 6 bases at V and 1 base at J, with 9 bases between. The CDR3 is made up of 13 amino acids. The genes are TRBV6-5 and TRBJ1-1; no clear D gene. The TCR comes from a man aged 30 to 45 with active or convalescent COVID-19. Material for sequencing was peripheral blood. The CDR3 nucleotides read TGTGCCAGCAGGATTACAAAGAACACTGAAGCTTTCTTT. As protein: CASRITKNTEAFF.